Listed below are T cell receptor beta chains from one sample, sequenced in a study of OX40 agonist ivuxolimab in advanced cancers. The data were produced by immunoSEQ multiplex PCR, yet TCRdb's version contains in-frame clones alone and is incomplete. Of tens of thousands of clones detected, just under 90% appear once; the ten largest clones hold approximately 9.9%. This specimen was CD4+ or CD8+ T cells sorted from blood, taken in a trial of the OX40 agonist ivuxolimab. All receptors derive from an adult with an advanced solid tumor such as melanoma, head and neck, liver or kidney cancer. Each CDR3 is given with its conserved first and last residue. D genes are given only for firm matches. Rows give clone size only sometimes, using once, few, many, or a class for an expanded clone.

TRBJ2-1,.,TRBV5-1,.,CASSLVSGEYNEQFF,TGCGCCAGCAGCTTGGTGTCAGGGGAATACAATGAGCAGTTCTTC
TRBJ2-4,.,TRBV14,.,CASSQTQGPLAKNIQYF,TGTGCCAGCAGCCAAACACAGGGTCCACTAGCCAAAAACATTCAGTACTTC
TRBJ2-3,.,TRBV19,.,CASSYGQDTQYF,TGTGCCAGTAGCTACGGACAAGATACGCAGTATTTT
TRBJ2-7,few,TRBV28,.,CASGYLGYEQYF,TGTGCCAGCGGTTACCTTGGCTACGAGCAGTACTTC
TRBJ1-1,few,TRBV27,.,CASSPATVGSEAFF,TGTGCCAGCAGTCCCGCGACAGTCGGTTCTGAAGCTTTCTTT
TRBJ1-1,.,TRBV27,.,CASILFGVNTEAFF,TGTGCCAGCATCCTCTTCGGGGTGAACACTGAAGCTTTCTTT
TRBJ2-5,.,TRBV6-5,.,CASSYAGLLQETQYF,TGTGCCAGCAGTTACGCCGGACTGCTCCAAGAGACCCAGTACTTC
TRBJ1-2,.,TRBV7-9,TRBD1,CASSTGAQDYGYTF,TGTGCCAGCAGCACAGGGGCCCAAGACTATGGCTACACCTTC
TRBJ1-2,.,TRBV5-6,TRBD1,CASSPWGGGEYGYTF,TGTGCCAGCAGCCCCTGGGGAGGGGGCGAATATGGCTACACCTTC
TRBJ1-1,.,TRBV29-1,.,CSAQENTEAFF,TGCAGCGCCCAGGAGAACACTGAAGCTTTCTTT
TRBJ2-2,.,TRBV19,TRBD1,CASSIGQGSGELFF,TGTGCCAGTAGTATCGGACAGGGATCCGGGGAGCTGTTTTTT
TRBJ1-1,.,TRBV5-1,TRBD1,CASSPWTGAPEAFF,TGCGCCAGCAGCCCCTGGACAGGGGCCCCTGAAGCTTTCTTT
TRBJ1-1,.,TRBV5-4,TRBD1,CASSDDRATEAFF,TGTGCCAGCAGCGATGACAGGGCCACTGAAGCTTTCTTT
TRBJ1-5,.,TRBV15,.,CATSPSRWGGSNQPQHF,TGTGCCACCAGCCCGTCTCGTTGGGGGGGGAGCAATCAGCCCCAGCATTTT
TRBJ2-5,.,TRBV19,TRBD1,CASSRQGWQETQYF,TGTGCCAGTAGTCGACAGGGATGGCAAGAGACCCAGTACTTC
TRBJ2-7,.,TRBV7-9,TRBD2,CASSSHTSGSVYEQYF,TGTGCCAGCAGCTCCCACACTAGCGGGAGTGTCTACGAGCAGTACTTC
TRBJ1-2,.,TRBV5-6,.,CASSFDQAVYGYTF,TGTGCCAGCAGCTTCGATCAGGCCGTTTATGGCTACACCTTC
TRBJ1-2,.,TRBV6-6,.,CASSYPVEGLEGGYTF,TGTGCCAGCAGTTACCCTGTCGAGGGACTTGAAGGTGGCTACACCTTC
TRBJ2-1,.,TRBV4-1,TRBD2,CASSQELAQYNEQFF,TGCGCCAGCAGCCAAGAACTAGCGCAATACAATGAGCAGTTCTTC
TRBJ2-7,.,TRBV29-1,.,CSVETPDLAYEQYF,TGCAGCGTTGAAACCCCGGACCTAGCCTACGAGCAGTACTTC
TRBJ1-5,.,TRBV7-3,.,CASSIDLGQPQHF,TGTGCCAGCAGCATTGACCTGGGCCAGCCCCAGCATTTT
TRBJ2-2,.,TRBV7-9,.,CASSPMAGTTGELFF,TGTGCCAGCAGCCCTATGGCAGGGACGACCGGGGAGCTGTTTTTT